Listed below are T cell receptor beta chains from one sample, sequenced in a study of neurological immune-mediated disorders. TCRdb analysed the 5' RACE reads with MiXCR anew, one entry per CDR3 protein. The table includes fewer than 30,000 distinct CDR3 sequences, roughly an eighth detected once. The specimen was PBMCs. All receptors come from a woman aged 55-75 years with HTLV-1-associated myelopathy (HAM/TSP). CDR3s include the opening cysteine and the closing phenylalanine or tryptophan. The order of the fields is J gene, V gene, clone size, D gene, CDR3 DNA, CDR3 protein. The D gene is left open where the match is weak. Size is omitted from some rows. Given values are once, few, many or a class for expanded clones.

>TRBJ2-2|TRBV29-1|many|TRBD1
TGCAGCGTCATCCCGGGACAGGGAGGAACCGGGGAGCTGTTTTTT
CSVIPGQGGTGELFF
>TRBJ2-2|TRBV10-3|many|-
TGTGCCATCAGTGAGTTTACCGGGGAGCTGTTTTTT
CAISEFTGELFF
>TRBJ1-1|TRBV6-2/TRBV6-3|many|TRBD1
TGTGCCAGCAGTACACAAGGGGGCGGCCTCGAGGAGGCTTTCTTT
CASSTQGGGLEEAFF
>TRBJ2-3|TRBV9|-|-
TGTGTCAGCAGCCTCGGAAGGGGAATGGATACGCAGTATTTT
CVSSLGRGMDTQYF
>TRBJ2-5|TRBV20-1|many|-
TGCAGTGCTAGTGGGGCAGGGGGGACGGTAGAGACCCAGTACTTC
CSASGAGGTVETQYF
>TRBJ2-2|TRBV5-5|once|-
TGTGCCAGCAGCGGGGTACAGGGAGGTTTCACCGGGGAGCTGTTTTTT
CASSGVQGGFTGELFF
>TRBJ2-7|TRBV28|many|-
TGTGCCAGCGGTTTGAACAGAGACCGTAACGAGCAGTACTTC
CASGLNRDRNEQYF
>TRBJ1-4|TRBV5-1|many|-
TGCGCCAGCAGCTCTCCTGGGGCGGAAAAACTGTTTTTT
CASSSPGAEKLFF
>TRBJ2-7|TRBV18|-|TRBD1
TGTGCCAGCTCACCAGGGACAGGGGGGTTCCACGAGCAGTACTTC
CASSPGTGGFHEQYF
>TRBJ2-2|TRBV19|-|TRBD1
TGTGCCAGTAGTGACAGGGCCACCGGGGAGCTGTTTTTT
CASSDRATGELFF
>TRBJ1-6|TRBV20-1|many|-
TGCAGTGCTAGAGCAAAAGGAGATCCCCTCCACTTT
CSARAKGDPLHF
>TRBJ1-5|TRBV2|many|-
TGTGCCAGCAGTGAAATAGGGAATCAGCCCCAGCATTTT
CASSEIGNQPQHF
>TRBJ2-2|TRBV11-2|many|-
TGTGCCAGCAGCTTCTCCCTTTCGTTCACCGGGGAGCTGTTTTTT
CASSFSLSFTGELFF
>TRBJ2-3|TRBV20-1|-|TRBD2
TGCAGTGATAGAGAGTCTAGCGGGGGAGGGGATACGCAGTATTTT
CSDRESSGGGDTQYF
>TRBJ2-1|TRBV10-3|many|TRBD1
TGTGCCATCAGTGGGGACAGGGGGCAAAATGAGCAGTTCTTC
CAISGDRGQNEQFF
>TRBJ2-3|TRBV11-2|many|-
TGTGCCAGCAGCTTAGATTACCAGTCCCTGGCGCAGTATTTT
CASSLDYQSLAQYF
>TRBJ1-2|TRBV27|many|-
TGTGCCAGCAGTTTGGCCGGCCCCGGGTGGGGCTACACCTTC
CASSLAGPGWGYTF
>TRBJ1-1|TRBV7-2|-|-
TGTGCCAGCAGTCCTCAGGGAGTACGCGGAGCTTTCTTT
CASSPQGVRGAFF
>TRBJ2-2|TRBV5-1|medium-sized|TRBD1
TGCGCCAGCAGCTTGGACATACCGGGACAGGGAAATGCCGGGGAGCTGTTTTTT
CASSLDIPGQGNAGELFF
>TRBJ2-7|TRBV5-1|many|-
TGCGCCAGCAGCTCCTTTGCGCAGGCCGGTGCCTACGAGCAGTACTTC
CASSSFAQAGAYEQYF
>TRBJ2-7|TRBV29-1|many|-
TGCAGCGTCGCGAAGCAATACGGAAAAGGGGACCACGAGCAGTACTTC
CSVAKQYGKGDHEQYF
>TRBJ2-7|TRBV7-9|many|-
TGTGCCAGCAGCTTAAACCTCCCCCTCTACGAGCAGTACTTC
CASSLNLPLYEQYF
>TRBJ2-1|TRBV9|many|-
TGTGCCAGCAGCCATCGGGGGAGCTCCTACAATGAGCAGTTCTTC
CASSHRGSSYNEQFF
>TRBJ2-3|TRBV24-1|medium-sized|-
TGTGCCACCAGTGATTTAGGGCAGGGAACAGATACGCAGTATTTT
CATSDLGQGTDTQYF
>TRBJ2-3|TRBV7-9|once|-
TGTGTCAGCAGCCTTACACTGGTAGGAACCGGCACAGATACGCAGTATTTT
CVSSLTLVGTGTDTQYF
>TRBJ2-7|TRBV7-2|many|TRBD1
TGTGCCAGCAGCTTTAACAGGGGGCCCTACGAGCAGTACTTC
CASSFNRGPYEQYF
>TRBJ2-7|TRBV10-3|-|TRBD2
TGTGCCATCAGTGACCGGGAGGGAGGGGGCGAGCAGTACTTC
CAISDREGGGEQYF